The entry that follows covers one T cell receptor (beta chain) sequence. Its antigen remains undetermined. The sample holds no much larger clone one base away, and base qualities are not on file. Enrolling through a virtual design, the prospective study's participants ranged in age from roughly 18 to 95 years and lived across roughly 23 United States geographic areas. In the prospective study, participants were assigned to cohorts based on the clinical history participants reported in a screening survey and a study questionnaire. Recovered participants in ImmuneRACE Cohort 3 were defined as having two consecutive negative NP/OP PCR tests, clearance from a healthcare professional, or resolution of symptoms. In the prospective study, whole blood, serum and a nasopharyngeal or oropharyngeal swab were collected from each participant by mobile phlebotomists. Over a roughly 2-month period, participants in the prospective study had the option of providing additional blood draws and questionnaires. Before DNA extraction, prospective study blood samples were shipped either frozen or at room temperature.

This specimen comes from a study of blood T cell repertoires in COVID-19 (dated by TCRdb to between 2020 and 2021). Study-wide context: Samples covering the acute and convalescent phases of COVID-19 were provided by collaborators in the United States, Italy and Spain. The material from the prospective study consisted of cDNA or gDNA derived from T cells, B-cell-depleted T cells, or PBMCs. Deeply sampled blood TCRbeta repertoires from subjects exposed to, actively infected with, or recovered from COVID-19 were included in the dataset. The repertoires were released in a freely available public database intended as a resource for research on the immune response to SARS-CoV-2. The samples were drawn from two sources: the first 160 participants of the ongoing ImmuneRACE study, and 1,000 to 1,500 subjects contributed by 6 global collaborators. A de-identified subject ID, COVID-19 status, age in years and sex were almost always included in the sample metadata. Where HLA class I and class II types were available, the types were taken from metadata supplied by the sample provider, not from assay-based typing. Overall study results and their limits: The quantity of clinical and demographic metadata differed by source and by participant and was supplied without curation.

TCRbeta CDR3 regions were amplified from genomic DNA using the immunoSEQ Assay, a bias-controlled multiplex PCR. Per the source publication's procedure: Nucleated cell counts per sample were estimated from amplification of reference gene primers within the assay. Sequence reads were collapsed and filtered to measure the absolute abundance of every unique TCRbeta CDR3 rearrangement. Productive Simpson clonality was computed per sample as the square root of Simpson's diversity index over productive rearrangements. TCRdb carries this immuneACCESS record with in-frame sequences only. Its versions omit some clonotypes, under half of them owing to an unresolved V gene in the studies checked, with the rest unexplained. Clonal size and the V and J genes are those of that table, whereas D and trimming came from the DNA. This sample comprises about 280,000 clones, around 90% of them detected only once. Roughly 6.2% of the sample comes from the top ten.

Per the germline V gene (reference sequence), GTSNPN is the CDR1 and SVGIG is the CDR2. From the cysteine up to the phenylalanine, the CDR3 has a length of 12 residues. Only the CDR3 DNA stays, 36 bases, in frame from base 1. V loses 0 bases, J loses 5 bases, and the germline ends lie 8 bases apart. The V gene is TRBV30 and the J gene is TRBJ2-7; tentative D gene TRBD2, with 5 bases matching. The receptor was isolated from a woman in her thirties or forties who had recovered from COVID-19. Sample: PBMCs or T cells enriched from blood (not recorded which). The DNA reads as follows: TGTGCCTGGAGTGTAAGCGGTAACGAGCAGTACTTC. Translation gives CAWSVSGNEQYF.